What follows describes a single T cell receptor beta chain. Its matching antigen is unknown. One end of the junction fails to match germline, which may point to a read error. RNA was extracted from whole blood without cell sorting, alongside germline DNA. Chronic HBV infection was present, with no prior treatment. They drew 4 to 4.5 milliliters of peripheral blood before surgery. The researchers produced TCR beta cDNA from 450 to 600 ng total RNA with a constant-region primer. The TCR beta library was amplified through three nested multiplex PCR rounds in a modified ARM-PCR procedure. The opening two PCR rounds, around 10 cycles each, paired TRBV1-TRBV30 forward primers with a C-beta reverse primer. One entry per CDR3 protein, called by TCRdb with MiXCR from the multiplex PCR reads. The sample has around 330,000 distinct CDR3 sequences, roughly two thirds seen once. CDR3 length: 14 residues. Per the germline V gene, CDR1 is SGHDN and CDR2 is FVKESK.

The data were taken from a study of tumor-infiltrating lymphocytes in primary liver carcinoma. General study findings and limits: Overlap in tumor-adjacent and tumor-blood pairs fell below that of tumor region pairs.

The chain carries TRBV14 and TRBJ2-1; D might be TRBD2 (7 bases). Sequencing input: peripheral blood. This sequence was found in a man in his forties with primary liver carcinoma and hepatitis B virus infection. CDR3 sequence (DNA): TGTGACAGCAGCCGAGGGGGAGGGCCAGATGAGCAGTTCTTC. This encodes CDSSRGGGPDEQFF.